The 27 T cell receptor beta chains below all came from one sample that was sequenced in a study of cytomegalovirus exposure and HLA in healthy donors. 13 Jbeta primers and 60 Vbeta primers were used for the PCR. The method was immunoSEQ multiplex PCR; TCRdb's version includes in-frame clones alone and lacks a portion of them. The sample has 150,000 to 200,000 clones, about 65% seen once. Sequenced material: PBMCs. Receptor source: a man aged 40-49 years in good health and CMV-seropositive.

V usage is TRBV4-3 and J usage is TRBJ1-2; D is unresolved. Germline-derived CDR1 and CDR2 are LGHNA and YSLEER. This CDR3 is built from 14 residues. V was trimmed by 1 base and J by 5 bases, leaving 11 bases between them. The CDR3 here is CASSQGVAGYGYTF. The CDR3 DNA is TGCGCCAGCAGCCAAGGCGTTGCGGGTTATGGCTACACCTTC.

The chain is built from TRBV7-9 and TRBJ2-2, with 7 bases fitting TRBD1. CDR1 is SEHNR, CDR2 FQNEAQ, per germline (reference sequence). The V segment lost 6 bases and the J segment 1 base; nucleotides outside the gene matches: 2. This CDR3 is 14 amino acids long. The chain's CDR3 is CASRTGWNTGELFF. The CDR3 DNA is TGTGCCAGCAGGACAGGGTGGAACACCGGGGAGCTGTTTTTT.

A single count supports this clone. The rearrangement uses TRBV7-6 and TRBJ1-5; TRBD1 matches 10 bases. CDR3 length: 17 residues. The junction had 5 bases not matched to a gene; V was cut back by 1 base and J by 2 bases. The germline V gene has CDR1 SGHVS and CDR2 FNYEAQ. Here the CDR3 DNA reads TGTGCCAGCAGCTTAGGGGGGACAGGGGTTGGCAATCAGCCCCAGCATTTT. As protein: CASSLGGTGVGNQPQHF.

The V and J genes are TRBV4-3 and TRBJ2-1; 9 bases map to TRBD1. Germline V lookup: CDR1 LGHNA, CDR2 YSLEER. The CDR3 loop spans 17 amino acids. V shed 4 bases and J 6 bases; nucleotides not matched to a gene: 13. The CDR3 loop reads CASSPETAGTGTNEQFF. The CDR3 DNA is TGCGCCAGCAGCCCCGAAACCGCCGGGACAGGGACCAATGAGCAGTTCTTC.

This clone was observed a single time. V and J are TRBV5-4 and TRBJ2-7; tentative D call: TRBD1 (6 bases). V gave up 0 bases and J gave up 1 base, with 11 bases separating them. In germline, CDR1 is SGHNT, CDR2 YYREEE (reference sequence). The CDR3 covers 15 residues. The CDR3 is CASSLEGGRSYEQYF. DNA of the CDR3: TGTGCCAGCAGCTTGGAAGGGGGTAGATCCTACGAGCAGTACTTC.

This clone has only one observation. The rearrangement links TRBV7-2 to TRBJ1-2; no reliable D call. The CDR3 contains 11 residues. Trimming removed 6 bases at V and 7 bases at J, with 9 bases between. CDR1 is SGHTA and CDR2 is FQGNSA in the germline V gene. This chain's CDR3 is CASRSTGGYTF. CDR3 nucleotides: TGTGCCAGCAGGTCAACGGGTGGCTACACCTTC.

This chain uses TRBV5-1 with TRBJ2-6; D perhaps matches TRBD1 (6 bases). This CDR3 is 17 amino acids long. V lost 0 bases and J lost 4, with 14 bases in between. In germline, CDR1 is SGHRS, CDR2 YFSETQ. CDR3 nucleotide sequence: TGCGCCAGCAGCTTGGGGACAGAAATCTCCGGGGCCAACGTCCTGACTTTC. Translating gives CASSLGTEISGANVLTF.

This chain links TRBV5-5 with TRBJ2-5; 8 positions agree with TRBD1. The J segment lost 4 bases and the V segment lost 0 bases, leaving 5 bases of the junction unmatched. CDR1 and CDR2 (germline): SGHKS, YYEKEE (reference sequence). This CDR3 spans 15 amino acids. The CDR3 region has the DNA TGTGCCAGCAGCTTGGGACAGGGGACAGGAGAGACCCAGTACTTC. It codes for CASSLGQGTGETQYF.

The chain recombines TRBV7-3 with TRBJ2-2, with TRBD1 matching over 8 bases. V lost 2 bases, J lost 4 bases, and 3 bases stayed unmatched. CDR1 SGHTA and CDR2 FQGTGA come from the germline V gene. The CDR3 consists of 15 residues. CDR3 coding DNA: TGTGCCAGCAGCTTAGACAGGGGAGGCACCGGGGAGCTGTTTTTT. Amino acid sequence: CASSLDRGGTGELFF.

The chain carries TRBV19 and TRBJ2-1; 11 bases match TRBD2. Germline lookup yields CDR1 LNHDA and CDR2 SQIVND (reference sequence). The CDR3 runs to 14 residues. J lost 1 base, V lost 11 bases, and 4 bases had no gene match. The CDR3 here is CAASSGGSYNEQFF. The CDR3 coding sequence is TGTGCCGCCTCTAGCGGGGGGTCCTACAATGAGCAGTTCTTC.

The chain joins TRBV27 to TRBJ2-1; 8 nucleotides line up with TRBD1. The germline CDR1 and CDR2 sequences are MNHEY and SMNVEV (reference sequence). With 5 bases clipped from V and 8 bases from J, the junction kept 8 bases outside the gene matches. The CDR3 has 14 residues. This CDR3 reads CASSPLDRVDEQFF. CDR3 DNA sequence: TGTGCCAGCAGTCCCCTGGACAGGGTAGATGAGCAGTTCTTC.

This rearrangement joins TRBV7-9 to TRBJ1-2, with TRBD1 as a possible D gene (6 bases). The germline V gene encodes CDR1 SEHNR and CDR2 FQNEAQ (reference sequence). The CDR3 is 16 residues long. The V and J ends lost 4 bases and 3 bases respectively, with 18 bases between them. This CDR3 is CASSSRNREPYYGYTF. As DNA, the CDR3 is TGTGCCAGCAGCTCCCGAAACAGGGAGCCCTACTATGGCTACACCTTC.

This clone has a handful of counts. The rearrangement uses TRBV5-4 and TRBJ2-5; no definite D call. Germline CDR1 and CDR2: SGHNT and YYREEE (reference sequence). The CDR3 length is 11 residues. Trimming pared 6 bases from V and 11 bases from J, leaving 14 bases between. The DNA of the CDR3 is TGTGCCAGCAACTTCAAGTCGGTGCAGTACTTC. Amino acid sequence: CASNFKSVQYF.

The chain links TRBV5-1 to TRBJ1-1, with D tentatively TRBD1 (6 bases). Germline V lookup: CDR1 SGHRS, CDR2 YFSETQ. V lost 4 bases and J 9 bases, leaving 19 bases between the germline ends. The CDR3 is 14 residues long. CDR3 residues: CASSARDTRTKAFF. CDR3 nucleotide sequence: TGCGCCAGCAGCGCCCGGGACACGAGGACCAAAGCTTTCTTT.

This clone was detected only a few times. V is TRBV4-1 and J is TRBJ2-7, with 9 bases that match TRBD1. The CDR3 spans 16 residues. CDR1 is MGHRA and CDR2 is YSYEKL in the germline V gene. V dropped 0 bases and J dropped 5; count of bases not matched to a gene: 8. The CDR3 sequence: CASSQEPGQGLHEQYF. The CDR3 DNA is TGCGCCAGCAGCCAAGAACCGGGACAGGGTCTCCACGAGCAGTACTTC.

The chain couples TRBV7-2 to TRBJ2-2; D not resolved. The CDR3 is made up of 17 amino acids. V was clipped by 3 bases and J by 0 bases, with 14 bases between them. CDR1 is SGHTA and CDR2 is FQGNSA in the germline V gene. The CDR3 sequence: CASSLSSRHANTGELFF. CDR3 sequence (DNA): TGTGCCAGCAGCTTGTCTAGTCGCCATGCGAACACCGGGGAGCTGTTTTTT. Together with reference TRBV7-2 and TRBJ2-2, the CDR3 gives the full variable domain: GAGVSQSPSNKVTEKGKDVELRCDPISGHTALYWYRQSLGQGLEFLIYFQGNSAPDKSGLPSDRFSAERTGGSVSTLTIQRTQQEDSAVYLCASSLSSRHANTGELFFGEGSRLTVL.

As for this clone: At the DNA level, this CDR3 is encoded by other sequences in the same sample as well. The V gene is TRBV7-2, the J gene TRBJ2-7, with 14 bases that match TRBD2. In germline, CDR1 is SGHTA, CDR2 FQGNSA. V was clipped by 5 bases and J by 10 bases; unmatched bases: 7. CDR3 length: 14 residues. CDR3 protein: CASSLGTSGGGQYF. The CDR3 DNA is TGTGCCAGCAGCCTCGGGACTAGCGGGGGCGGACAGTACTTC.

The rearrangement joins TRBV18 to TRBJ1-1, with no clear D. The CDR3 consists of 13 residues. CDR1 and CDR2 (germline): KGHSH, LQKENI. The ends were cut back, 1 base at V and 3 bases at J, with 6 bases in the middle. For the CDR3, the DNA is TGTGCCAGCTCACCACGGGCAGACACTGAAGCTTTCTTT. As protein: CASSPRADTEAFF.

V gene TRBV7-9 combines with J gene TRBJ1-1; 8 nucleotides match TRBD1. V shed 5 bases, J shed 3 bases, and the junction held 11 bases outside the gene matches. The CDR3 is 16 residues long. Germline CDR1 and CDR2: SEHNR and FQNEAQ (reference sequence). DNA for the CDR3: TGTGCCAGCAGCCCAACAGGGGGTATCGTCGACACTGAAGCTTTCTTT. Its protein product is CASSPTGGIVDTEAFF.

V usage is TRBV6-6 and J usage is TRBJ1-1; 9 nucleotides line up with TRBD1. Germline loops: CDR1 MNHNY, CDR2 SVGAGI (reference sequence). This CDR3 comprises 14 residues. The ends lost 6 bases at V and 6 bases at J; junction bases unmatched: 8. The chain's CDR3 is CASRLGTGLSEAFF. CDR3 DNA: TGTGCCAGCAGACTAGGGACAGGGCTCTCTGAAGCTTTCTTT.

The CDR3 DNA is TGCGCCAGCAGCTTGGGGTTCCGCGGGGGGGCAAGAGATACGCAGTATTTT. As protein: CASSLGFRGGARDTQYF. The gene calls are TRBV5-1 and TRBJ2-3, with 9 bases matching TRBD2. Trimming cost V 0 bases and J 5 bases; bases outside gene matches: 10. The CDR3 sequence is 17 residues long. The germline gives CDR1 SGHRS, CDR2 YFSETQ.

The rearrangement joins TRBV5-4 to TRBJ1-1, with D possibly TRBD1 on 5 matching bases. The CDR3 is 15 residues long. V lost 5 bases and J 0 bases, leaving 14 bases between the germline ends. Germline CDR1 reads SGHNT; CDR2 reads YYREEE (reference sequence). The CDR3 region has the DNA TGTGCCAGCAGACGGGGGGGGATAATGAACACTGAAGCTTTCTTT. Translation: CASRRGGIMNTEAFF.

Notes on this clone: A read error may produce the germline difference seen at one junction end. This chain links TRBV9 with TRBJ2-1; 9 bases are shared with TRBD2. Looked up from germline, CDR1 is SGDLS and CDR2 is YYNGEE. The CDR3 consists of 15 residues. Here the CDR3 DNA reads TGTGCCAGCAGCGTATTTTCTAGCGGGGAAAATGGGCAGTTCTTC. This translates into CASSVFSSGENGQFF. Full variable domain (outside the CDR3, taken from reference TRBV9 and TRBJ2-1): DSGVTQTPKHLITATGQRVTLRCSPRSGDLSVYWYQQSLDQGLQFLIQYYNGEERAKGNILERFSAQQFPDLHSELNLSSLELGDSALYFCASSVFSSGENGQFFGPGTRLTVL.

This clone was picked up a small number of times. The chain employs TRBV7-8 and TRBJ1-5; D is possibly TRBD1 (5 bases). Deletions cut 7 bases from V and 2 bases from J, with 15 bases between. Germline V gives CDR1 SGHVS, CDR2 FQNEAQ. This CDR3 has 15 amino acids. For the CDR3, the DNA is TGTGCCAGCATCCTCGGGAGCAGGGGCAATCAGCCCCAGCATTTT. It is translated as CASILGSRGNQPQHF.

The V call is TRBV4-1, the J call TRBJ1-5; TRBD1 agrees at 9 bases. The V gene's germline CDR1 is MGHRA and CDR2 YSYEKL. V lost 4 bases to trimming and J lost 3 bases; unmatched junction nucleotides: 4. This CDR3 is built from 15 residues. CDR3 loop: CASSPDRGDNQPQHF. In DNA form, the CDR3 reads TGCGCCAGCAGCCCGGACAGGGGTGACAATCAGCCCCAGCATTTT.

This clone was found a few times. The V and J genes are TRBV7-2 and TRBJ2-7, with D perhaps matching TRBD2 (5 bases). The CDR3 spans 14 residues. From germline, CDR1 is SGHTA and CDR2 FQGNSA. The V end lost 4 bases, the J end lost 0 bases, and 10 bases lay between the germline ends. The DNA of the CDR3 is TGTGCCAGCAGCTCCCTGGGGAGCTCCTACGAGCAGTACTTC. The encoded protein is CASSSLGSSYEQYF.

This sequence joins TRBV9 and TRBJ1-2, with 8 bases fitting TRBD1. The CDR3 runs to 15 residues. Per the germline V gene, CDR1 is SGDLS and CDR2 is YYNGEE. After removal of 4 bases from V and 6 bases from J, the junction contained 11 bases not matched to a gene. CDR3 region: CASSPHQPTGDGYTF. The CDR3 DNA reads TGTGCCAGCAGCCCCCACCAACCGACAGGGGATGGCTACACCTTC.